These 30 T cell receptor beta chains were sequenced from one sample in a study of blood T cell repertoires in COVID-19. The protocol was immunoSEQ multiplex PCR, while the TCRdb copy is restricted to in-frame clones and leaves out a portion. The sample carries approximately 170,000 clones, more than 75% recorded once. Sequenced material: peripheral blood. The receptors come from a man aged 18 to 30 with COVID-19, enrolled during active disease.

V usage is TRBV27 and J usage is TRBJ2-4, with 11 bases that match TRBD1. Trimming took 3 bases from V and 11 from J; bases not matched to a gene: 3. Per germline, CDR1 MNHEY and CDR2 SMNVEV (reference sequence). CDR3 length: 13 residues. The CDR3 loop reads CASSFPGQGVQYF. In DNA form, the CDR3 reads TGTGCCAGCAGTTTTCCGGGACAGGGGGTTCAGTACTTC.

The CDR3 reads CASSPRGPGRGGETQYF. DNA for the CDR3: TGTGCCAGCAGTCCCCGCGGTCCAGGGCGGGGCGGAGAGACCCAGTACTTC. This chain uses TRBV6-6 with TRBJ2-5, with D perhaps TRBD2 (6 bases). CDR1 and CDR2 from the germline V gene are MNHNY and SVGAGI (reference sequence). This CDR3 is 17 amino acids long. Between the trimmed V and J ends, which lost 5 bases and 4 bases, there was a span of 23 bases.

V is TRBV5-1 and J is TRBJ2-7; D might be TRBD2 (6 bases). The V end lost 0 bases, the J end lost 0 bases, and 10 bases lay between the germline ends. The germline CDR1 and CDR2 sequences are SGHRS and YFSETQ. The CDR3 sequence is 15 residues long. Here the CDR3 DNA reads TGCGCCAGCAGCTTGGAGCCGGGAGACTCCTACGAGCAGTACTTC. Residues: CASSLEPGDSYEQYF.

V gene TRBV6-5 combines with J gene TRBJ1-1; unclear D gene. The V gene lost 2 bases and the J gene lost 7 bases, with 11 bases spanning the gap. The CDR3 length is 13 residues. CDR1 and CDR2 (germline): MNHEY, SVGAGI. The CDR3 DNA follows: TGTGCCAGCAGTTACGCGGGAGGAGGTGAAGCTTTCTTT. Protein: CASSYAGGGEAFF.

This rearrangement joins TRBV11-2 to TRBJ2-1; 8 nucleotides align to TRBD1. Germline V lookup: CDR1 SGHAT, CDR2 FQNNGV. V gave up 8 bases and J gave up 5 bases; unmatched junction bases: 14. This CDR3 comprises 16 residues. The CDR3 here is CASLSPRTGQHNEQFF. CDR3 nucleotides: TGTGCCAGCCTTTCCCCCAGGACAGGGCAACACAATGAGCAGTTCTTC.

The sample holds one count of this clone. The chain uses TRBV5-4 and TRBJ1-6, with 7 nucleotides matching TRBD1. The CDR3 spans 15 residues. J lost 5 bases, V lost 0 bases, and 2 bases had no gene match. The germline V gene has CDR1 SGHNT and CDR2 YYREEE (reference sequence). The CDR3 is CASSLGRGNNSPLHF. CDR3 nucleotides: TGTGCCAGCAGCTTGGGCAGGGGGAATAATTCACCCCTCCACTTT.

J is TRBJ2-7 and V is TRBV11-2; D perhaps matches TRBD1 (5 bases). Germline-derived CDR1 and CDR2 are SGHAT and FQNNGV. The V end lost 1 base, the J end lost 12 bases, and 10 bases lay between the germline ends. The CDR3 has 11 amino acids. The CDR3 region is CASSLGGGPYF. In DNA, the CDR3 is TGTGCCAGCAGCTTAGGGGGCGGACCGTACTTC.

V and J are TRBV7-2 and TRBJ2-7; TRBD2 aligns across 11 bases. The ends lost 3 bases at V and 0 bases at J; junction bases unmatched: 10. Germline lookup yields CDR1 SGHTA and CDR2 FQGNSA. The CDR3 is made up of 18 amino acids. DNA for the CDR3: TGTGCCAGCAGCTTCAGAACAACAACTAGCGGGAGCTCCTACGAGCAGTACTTC. Its translation: CASSFRTTTSGSSYEQYF.

The chain carries TRBV18 and TRBJ2-4, with D possibly matching TRBD2 (5 bases). This CDR3 has 18 residues. Germline V gives CDR1 KGHSH, CDR2 LQKENI. Trimming removed 1 base at V and 0 bases at J, with 16 bases between. In DNA form, the CDR3 reads TGTGCCAGCTCACCACGAGACGACTATCTTTTAGCCAAAAACATTCAGTACTTC. Translation: CASSPRDDYLLAKNIQYF.

CDR3 DNA: TGTGCCAGCAGCCGGACTAGCGGGAGTGGCTTATTTGAGCAGTTCTTC. It codes for CASSRTSGSGLFEQFF. This sequence joins TRBV7-7 and TRBJ2-1, with TRBD2 identical over 13 bases. Germline CDR1 and CDR2: SSHAT and FNYEAQ (reference sequence). The CDR3 has 16 amino acids. V lost 5 bases and J lost 9; bases outside the gene matches: 10.

This chain uses TRBV10-3 with TRBJ2-1; 12 bases align to TRBD2. The CDR3 totals 16 residues. In germline, CDR1 is ENHRY, CDR2 SYGVKD. Unmatched junction bases numbered 7, after V lost 4 bases and J lost 6 bases. Here the CDR3 DNA reads TGTGCCATCAGTGGTTGGACTAGCGGGGAACTCAATGAGCAGTTCTTC. The encoded protein is CAISGWTSGELNEQFF.

The chain carries TRBV24-1 and TRBJ1-3; D uncertain. Germline assignment: CDR1 KGHDR and CDR2 SFDVKD. V was trimmed by 3 bases and J by 1 base, leaving 6 bases between them. CDR3 length: 14 residues. The CDR3 loop reads CATSDVTSGNTIYF. The DNA of the CDR3 is TGTGCCACCAGTGATGTGACATCTGGAAACACCATATATTTT.

This clone showed up just a few times. The chain recombines TRBV6-2 or TRBV6-3 with TRBJ2-7; TRBD1 agrees at 11 bases. The CDR3 runs to 16 residues. Germline assignment: CDR1 MNHEY and CDR2 SVGEGT. With 5 bases clipped from V and 2 bases from J, the junction kept 8 bases outside the gene matches. CDR3 in amino acids: CASSVPPGQGAYEQYF. The CDR3 DNA sequence: TGTGCCAGCAGTGTACCTCCGGGACAGGGGGCCTACGAGCAGTACTTC.

The CDR3 DNA sequence: TGTGCCAGCAGTTACTTAGATGTACCCCCCGATGAGCAGTTCTTC. This gives the protein CASSYLDVPPDEQFF. The chain combines TRBV6-2 or TRBV6-3 with TRBJ2-1; no reliable D call. Trimming removed 1 base at V and 8 bases at J, with 15 bases between. This CDR3 is built from 15 residues. CDR1 and CDR2 (germline): MNHEY, SVGEGT.

The CDR3 DNA follows: TGTGCCAGCAAGGAGGGGGCCCACTCTGGGGCCAACGTCCTGACTTTC. Translated: CASKEGAHSGANVLTF. V usage is TRBV7-2 and J usage is TRBJ2-6, with D perhaps matching TRBD1 (7 bases). Germline V gene sequence: CDR1 SGHTA, CDR2 FQGNSA. CDR3 length equals 16 residues. Trimming cost V 7 bases and J 0 bases, with 13 bases left between them.

The J gene is TRBJ1-3, the V gene TRBV7-2, with 8 bases aligning to TRBD1. In germline, CDR1 is SGHTA, CDR2 FQGNSA. The CDR3 is 16 amino acids. V shed 3 bases, J shed 0 bases, and the junction held 4 bases outside the gene matches. The CDR3 nucleotides read TGTGCCAGCAGCTTCCGGACAGGGAGCTCTGGAAACACCATATATTTT. Translating gives CASSFRTGSSGNTIYF.

The chain employs TRBV19 and TRBJ1-3; D is undetermined. CDR1 and CDR2 from the germline V gene are LNHDA and SQIVND (reference sequence). The ends were cut back, 3 bases at V and 4 bases at J, with 13 bases in the middle. The CDR3 has 15 amino acids. The CDR3 bases are TGTGCCAGTAGTATTCAAGACATTGCGGGAAACACCATATATTTT. Protein sequence: CASSIQDIAGNTIYF. Filled out from reference TRBV19 and TRBJ1-3, the complete variable domain reads DGGITQSPKYLFRKEGQNVTLSCEQNLNHDAMYWYRQDPGQGLRLIYYSQIVNDFQKGDIAEGYSVSREKKESFPLTVTSAQKNPTAFYLCASSIQDIAGNTIYFGEGSWLTVV.

The chain couples TRBV15 to TRBJ2-7; 8 bases line up with TRBD2. The germline gives CDR1 LNHNV, CDR2 YYDKDF (reference sequence). This CDR3 is 14 amino acids long. V lost 3 bases to trimming and J lost 2 bases; unmatched junction nucleotides: 3. The CDR3 is CATSRGLVPYEQYF. The CDR3 nucleotides read TGTGCCACCAGCAGGGGACTAGTTCCCTACGAGCAGTACTTC. The full variable domain, in which reference TRBV15 and TRBJ2-7 provide the parts outside the CDR3, is DAMVIQNPRYQVTQFGKPVTLSCSQTLNHNVMYWYQQKSSQAPKLLFHYYDKDFNNEADTPDNFQSRRPNTSFCFLDIRSPGLGDTAMYLCATSRGLVPYEQYFGPGTRLTVT.

The DNA of the CDR3 is TGTGCCAGCAGCTTACGGACAGACGGCTACACCTTC. It translates to CASSLRTDGYTF. The chain couples TRBV7-9 to TRBJ1-2, with TRBD1 as a possible D gene (6 bases). V lost 2 bases and J 8 bases, leaving 9 bases between the germline ends. The CDR3 length is 12 residues. In germline, CDR1 is SEHNR, CDR2 FQNEAQ (reference sequence).

The rearrangement uses TRBV29-1 and TRBJ2-3, with 8 bases identical to TRBD2. The V and J ends lost 2 bases and 4 bases, in that order; junction bases with no gene match: 8. The CDR3 is 15 amino acids. CDR1 SQVTM and CDR2 ANQGSEA come from the germline V gene. The CDR3 reads CSVERSGSLADTQYF. CDR3 nucleotide sequence: TGCAGCGTTGAAAGGAGCGGGAGTCTGGCAGATACGCAGTATTTT.

The chain links TRBV5-1 to TRBJ2-7, with 7 bases fitting TRBD1. Looked up from germline, CDR1 is SGHRS and CDR2 is YFSETQ. CDR3 size: 13 residues. V lost 5 bases to trimming and J lost 2 bases; unmatched junction nucleotides: 4. CDR3 amino acids: CASSFDRAYEQYF. The DNA for the CDR3 is TGCGCCAGCAGTTTCGACAGGGCCTACGAGCAGTACTTC. The full variable domain, its missing parts supplied by reference TRBV5-1 and TRBJ2-7, is KAGVTQTPRYLIKTRGQQVTLSCSPISGHRSVSWYQQTPGQGLQFLFEYFSETQRNKGNFPGRFSGRQFSNSRSEMNVSTLELGDSALYLCASSFDRAYEQYFGPGTRLTVT.

The rearrangement joins TRBV27 to TRBJ1-5; a possible D gene is TRBD1 (5 bases). Between the trimmed V and J ends, which lost 5 bases and 0 bases, there was a span of 14 bases. This CDR3 comprises 16 residues. Germline V gives CDR1 MNHEY, CDR2 SMNVEV (reference sequence). CDR3 in DNA: TGTGCCAGCAGTCCCTACACAGGAGTTAGCAATCAGCCCCAGCATTTT. Encoded protein: CASSPYTGVSNQPQHF.

The table lists this clone with a count of one. The V and J genes are TRBV4-3 and TRBJ2-5; D call uncertain. The CDR3 has 15 amino acids. Germline-derived CDR1 and CDR2 are LGHNA and YSLEER. V was cut by 1 base and J by 4 bases, with 13 bases left in between. CDR3 nucleotide sequence: TGCGCCAGCAGCCAAGCAATGGGCCTCGGAGAGACCCAGTACTTC. Translating gives CASSQAMGLGETQYF.

Note on this clone: The sample holds other DNA sequences that translate to the same CDR3. This rearrangement joins TRBV30 to TRBJ2-7; a possible D gene is TRBD1 (5 bases). Trimming left V 2 bases short and J 3 bases short, with 5 bases between. The CDR3 covers 11 residues. CDR1 is GTSNPN, CDR2 SVGIG, per germline (reference sequence). CDR3 DNA sequence: TGTGCCTGGAGTAGGGGCTACGAGCAGTACTTC. It encodes CAWSRGYEQYF.

The chain is built from TRBV28 and TRBJ1-2, with 7 bases that match TRBD1. There are 14 residues in the CDR3. The V and J ends lost 2 bases and 2 bases, in that order; junction bases with no gene match: 2. From germline, CDR1 is MDHEN and CDR2 SYDVKM. The CDR3 nucleotides are TGTGCCAGCAGTTTAACAGGGGCCAACTATGGCTACACCTTC. Its protein is CASSLTGANYGYTF.

The J gene is TRBJ2-1, the V gene TRBV10-3; 9 nucleotides line up with TRBD2. The germline gives CDR1 ENHRY, CDR2 SYGVKD. V trimming: 8 bases; J trimming: 7 bases; junction bases outside the gene matches: 6. This CDR3 spans 13 amino acids. CDR3 loop: CAIPGGRENEQFF. CDR3 DNA sequence: TGTGCCATCCCTGGCGGGAGGGAGAATGAGCAGTTCTTC.

This chain uses TRBV9 with TRBJ1-1; D is possibly TRBD1 (6 bases). The V end lost 3 bases, the J end lost 3 bases, and 12 bases lay between the germline ends. Germline V gene sequence: CDR1 SGDLS, CDR2 YYNGEE. CDR3 size: 14 residues. This CDR3 is CASSAVGGDTEAFF. CDR3 sequence (DNA): TGTGCCAGCAGCGCGGTAGGGGGGGACACTGAAGCTTTCTTT.

By frequency in the sample, this clone is large. V usage is TRBV3-1 (or the pseudogene TRBV3-2) and J usage is TRBJ2-5; 8 nucleotides match TRBD2. Germline V gene lookup returns CDR1 LGHDT and CDR2 YNNKEL (reference sequence). The J segment lost 3 bases and the V segment lost 4 bases, leaving 4 bases of the junction unmatched. CDR3 length: 14 residues. The DNA for the CDR3 is TGTGCCAGCAGCCGGACTAGCCCAAAAGAGACCCAGTACTTC. This sequence encodes CASSRTSPKETQYF.

Concerning this clone itself: The junction does not match germline at one end; this may be a read error. The chain recombines TRBV28 with TRBJ1-4, with D perhaps matching TRBD1 (6 bases). CDR1 is MDHEN and CDR2 is SYDVKM in the germline V gene. This CDR3 contains 15 residues. CDR3 residues: CASSLSAGVIEKLLF. CDR3 coding DNA: TGTGCCAGCAGTCTCTCGGCAGGGGTTATTGAAAAACTGCTTTTT.

The chain carries TRBV9 and TRBJ1-6; 7 bases are a match to TRBD1. V trimming: 0 bases; J trimming: 3 bases; junction bases outside the gene matches: 9. The germline V gene encodes CDR1 SGDLS and CDR2 YYNGEE. This CDR3 is 18 amino acids long. CDR3 coding DNA: TGTGCCAGCAGCGTAGAAGAGGGGGCAAACTACTATAATTCACCCCTCCACTTT. Encoded protein: CASSVEEGANYYNSPLHF.